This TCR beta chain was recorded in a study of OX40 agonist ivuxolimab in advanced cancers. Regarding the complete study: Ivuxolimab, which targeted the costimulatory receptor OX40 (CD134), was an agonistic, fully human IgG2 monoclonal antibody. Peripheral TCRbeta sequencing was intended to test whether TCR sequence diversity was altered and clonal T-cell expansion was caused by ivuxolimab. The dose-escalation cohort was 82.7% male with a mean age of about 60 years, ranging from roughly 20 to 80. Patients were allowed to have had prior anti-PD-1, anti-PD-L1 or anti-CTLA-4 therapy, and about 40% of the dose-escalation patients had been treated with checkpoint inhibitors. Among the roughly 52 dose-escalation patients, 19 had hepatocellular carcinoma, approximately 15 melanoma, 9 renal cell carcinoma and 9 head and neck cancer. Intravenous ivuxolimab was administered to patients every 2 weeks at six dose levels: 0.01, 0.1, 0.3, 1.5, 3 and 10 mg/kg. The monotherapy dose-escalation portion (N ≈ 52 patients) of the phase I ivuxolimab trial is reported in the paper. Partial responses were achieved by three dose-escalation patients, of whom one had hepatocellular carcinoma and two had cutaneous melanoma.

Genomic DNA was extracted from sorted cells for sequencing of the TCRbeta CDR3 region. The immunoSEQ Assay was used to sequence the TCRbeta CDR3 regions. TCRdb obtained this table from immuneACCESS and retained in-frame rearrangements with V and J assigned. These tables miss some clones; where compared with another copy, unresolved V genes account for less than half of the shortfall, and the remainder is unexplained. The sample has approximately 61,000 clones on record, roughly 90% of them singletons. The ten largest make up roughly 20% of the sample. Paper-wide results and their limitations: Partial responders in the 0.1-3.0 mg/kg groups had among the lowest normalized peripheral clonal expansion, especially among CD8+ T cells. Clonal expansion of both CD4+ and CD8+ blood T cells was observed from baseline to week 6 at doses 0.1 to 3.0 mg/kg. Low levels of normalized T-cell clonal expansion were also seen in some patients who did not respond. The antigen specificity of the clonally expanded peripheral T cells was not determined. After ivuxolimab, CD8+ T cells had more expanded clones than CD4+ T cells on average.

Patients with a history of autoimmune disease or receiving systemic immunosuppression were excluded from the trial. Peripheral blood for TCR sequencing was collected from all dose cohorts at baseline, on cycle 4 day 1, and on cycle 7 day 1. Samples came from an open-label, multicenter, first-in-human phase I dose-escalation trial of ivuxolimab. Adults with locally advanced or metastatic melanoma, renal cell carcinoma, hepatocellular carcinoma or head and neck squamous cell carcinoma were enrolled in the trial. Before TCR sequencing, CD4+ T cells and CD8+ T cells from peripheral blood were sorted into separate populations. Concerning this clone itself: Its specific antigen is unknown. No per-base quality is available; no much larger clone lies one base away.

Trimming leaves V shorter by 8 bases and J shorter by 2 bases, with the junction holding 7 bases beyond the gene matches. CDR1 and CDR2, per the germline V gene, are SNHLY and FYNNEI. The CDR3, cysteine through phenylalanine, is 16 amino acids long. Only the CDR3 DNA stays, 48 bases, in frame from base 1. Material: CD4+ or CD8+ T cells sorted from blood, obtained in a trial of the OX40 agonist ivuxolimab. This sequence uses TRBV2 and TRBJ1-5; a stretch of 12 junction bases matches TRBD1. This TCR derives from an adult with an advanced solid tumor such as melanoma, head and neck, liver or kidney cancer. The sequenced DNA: TGTGCCAGCGGGGGACAGGGGGCCGGGGGCAATCAGCCCCAGCATTTT. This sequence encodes CASGGQGAGGNQPQHF. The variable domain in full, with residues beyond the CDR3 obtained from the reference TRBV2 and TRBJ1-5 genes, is EPEVTQTPSHQVTQMGQEVILRCVPISNHLYFYWYRQILGQKVEFLVSFYNNEISEKSEIFDDQFSVERPDGSNFTLKIRSTKLEDSAMYFCASGGQGAGGNQPQHFGDGTRLSIL.